This T cell receptor (beta chain) was retrieved from a study of siplizumab effects on memory and regulatory T cells (dated by TCRdb to between 2018 and 2021). General notes on the study: The effect of the anti-CD2 antibody siplizumab on alloreactive T-cell subsets was examined in allogeneic mixed lymphocyte reactions constructed from human PBMCs.

Overall results and qualifications from the work: Among mappable alloreactive CD4+ clones, an average Treg-derived fraction of over 60% was observed with siplizumab, compared with roughly 27% in control reactions. Compared with memory T cells, unstimulated naive T cells appeared more diverse, and naive cells seemed to make a substantial contribution to the alloresponse. The suppressive function of proliferating Tregs from siplizumab cultures was not functionally confirmed. About 75-96% of proliferating CD4+ or CD8+ clones could not be given a naive or memory phenotype. Siplizumab significantly lowered the cumulative frequency of alloreactive sequences that could be traced to unstimulated CD4+ memory T cells. Because sequences at frequencies below about 10^-5 were poorly captured, only a minor fraction of alloreactive clones could be mapped back to unstimulated subsets.

Regarding this clone: The antigen it binds to is not known. No much larger clone exists at a distance of one base, and base qualities are not known. This specimen includes other DNA sequences encoding the same CDR3.

Receptor amplification or capture employed the immunoSEQ multiplex PCR assay. Each sample had some 94,000 TCR templates assayed by the deep sequencing platform. Genomic DNA extracted from sorted T cells was used for TCRbeta CDR3 sequencing. Per the authors' processing: The R programming language was used for the clonal analysis of the TCRbeta CDR3 data. Unstimulated samples were compared with post-reaction CFSE-low samples to define alloreactive CD4+ and CD8+ clones. Regulatory or non-regulatory origin was assigned to alloreactive CD4+ clones by matching of sequences to sorted unstimulated Treg and non-Treg repertoires. TCRdb limited this immuneACCESS table to in-frame rearrangements with V and J called. A share of clones is missing; checked studies link under half to unresolved V genes, and the rest is unexplained. V and J calls and clone size are copied from that table; D and trimming were computed from the DNA. For this sample the table gives 87,000 or so clones, of which 94% were detected only once. The ten largest clones represent around 0.31% of the sample.

Sorted unstimulated T cells and proliferating T cells recovered from mixed lymphocyte reactions were subjected to TCRbeta CDR3 sequencing. Fresh whole blood from ten HLA-typed healthy donors served as the source for isolating PBMCs. Unstimulated CD4+ non-regulatory T cells were FACS-sorted to map the origin of alloreactive clones. The CDR3 has 14 amino acids, counting the end cysteine and phenylalanine. Only CDR3 DNA is held: 42 bases, read in frame from base 1. V is reduced by 4 bases and J by 4 bases, leaving a spacing of 11 bases between them. CDR1 and CDR2 were assigned from the germline V gene (reference sequence) as SGHNT and YYREEE.

The material sequenced was non-Treg CD4+ T cells sorted from blood. The cell subset or site label of this sample denotes: FACS-sorted unstimulated CD4+ non-regulatory T cells. The TCR originated in a human donor in good health. The chain is assembled from TRBV5-4 and TRBJ1-4; the D gene is possibly TRBD1, with 6 bases matching. The DNA sequence is TGTGCCAGCAGCCCGGGGGGCGTTAATGAAAAACTGTTTTTT. Its protein product is CASSPGGVNEKLFF. The CDR3, completed at both ends by the reference TRBV5-4 and TRBJ1-4 genes, gives the full variable domain ETGVTQSPTHLIKTRGQQVTLRCSSQSGHNTVSWYQQALGQGPQFIFQYYREEENGRGNFPPRFSGLQFPNYSSELNVNALELDDSALYLCASSPGGVNEKLFFGSGTQLSVL.